A selection of T cell receptor beta chains follows, all from one sample in a study of blood T cell repertoires in COVID-19. Libraries were prepared by immunoSEQ multiplex PCR; TCRdb keeps only in-frame clonotypes and omits some of them. This sample yields more than 65,000 clones, of which more than 80% are seen a single time; under 6% belongs to the top ten. The specimen was peripheral blood. The receptors here all came from a man older than 75 with acute or convalescent COVID-19. CDR3s leave out the opening cysteine and the closing phenylalanine or tryptophan. Fields, in order: CDR3 length, J gene, V gene, CDR3 protein.

cdr3_length: 12; j_call: TRBJ2-3; v_call: TRBV14; cdr3_aa: ASSHLLGVDTQY
cdr3_length: 14; j_call: TRBJ2-6; v_call: TRBV28; cdr3_aa: ASSLPGMAGANVLT
cdr3_length: 12; j_call: TRBJ1-2; v_call: TRBV28; cdr3_aa: ASSLRPTGYGYT
cdr3_length: 12; j_call: TRBJ2-3; v_call: TRBV28; cdr3_aa: ASSSGGPADTQY
cdr3_length: 12; j_call: TRBJ2-7; v_call: TRBV21-1; cdr3_aa: ASSDRTEAYEQY
cdr3_length: 13; j_call: TRBJ2-1; v_call: TRBV6-1; cdr3_aa: ASSETLSSYNEQF
cdr3_length: 9; j_call: TRBJ1-1; v_call: TRBV10-3; cdr3_aa: AISEFAEAF
cdr3_length: 13; j_call: TRBJ2-5; v_call: TRBV9; cdr3_aa: ASSSGTGPKETQY
cdr3_length: 15; j_call: TRBJ1-1; v_call: TRBV4-3; cdr3_aa: ASSQGSGTAMNTEAF
cdr3_length: 15; j_call: TRBJ2-3; v_call: TRBV18; cdr3_aa: ASSRRTSGGTTDTQY
cdr3_length: 11; j_call: TRBJ2-7; v_call: TRBV6-5; cdr3_aa: ASSSAGTYEQY
cdr3_length: 13; j_call: TRBJ2-3; v_call: TRBV3-1/TRBV3-2; cdr3_aa: ASKQGLAGGGTQY
cdr3_length: 11; j_call: TRBJ2-2; v_call: TRBV30; cdr3_aa: AWRHLTTGELF
cdr3_length: 13; j_call: TRBJ2-5; v_call: TRBV23-1; cdr3_aa: ASGFPRGYQETQY
cdr3_length: 16; j_call: TRBJ2-2; v_call: TRBV7-8; cdr3_aa: ASSLASGTGFRGGELF
cdr3_length: 16; j_call: TRBJ2-6; v_call: TRBV5-5; cdr3_aa: ASSPLDRVGDGANVLT
cdr3_length: 12; j_call: TRBJ2-5; v_call: TRBV7-2; cdr3_aa: ASSSPTSSETQY
cdr3_length: 12; j_call: TRBJ2-7; v_call: TRBV5-1; cdr3_aa: ASSPGTGGYEQY